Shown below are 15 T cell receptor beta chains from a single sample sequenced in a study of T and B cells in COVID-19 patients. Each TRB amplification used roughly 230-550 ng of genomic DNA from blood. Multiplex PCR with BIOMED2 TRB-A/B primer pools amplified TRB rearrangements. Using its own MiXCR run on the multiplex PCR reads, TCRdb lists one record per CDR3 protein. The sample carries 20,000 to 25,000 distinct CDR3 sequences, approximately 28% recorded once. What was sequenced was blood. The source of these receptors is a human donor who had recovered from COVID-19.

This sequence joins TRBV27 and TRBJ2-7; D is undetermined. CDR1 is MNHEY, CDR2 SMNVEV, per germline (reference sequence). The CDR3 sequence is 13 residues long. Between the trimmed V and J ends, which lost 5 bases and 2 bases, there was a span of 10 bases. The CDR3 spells CASSIGPPYEQYF. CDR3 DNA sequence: TGTGCCAGCAGTATCGGGCCCCCCTACGAGCAGTACTTC.

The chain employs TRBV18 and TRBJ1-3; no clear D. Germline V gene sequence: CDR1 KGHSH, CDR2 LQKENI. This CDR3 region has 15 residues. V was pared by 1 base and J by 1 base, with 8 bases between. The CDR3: CASSPLGSSGNTIYF. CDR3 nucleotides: TGTGCCAGCTCACCACTGGGAAGTTCTGGAAACACCATATATTTT.

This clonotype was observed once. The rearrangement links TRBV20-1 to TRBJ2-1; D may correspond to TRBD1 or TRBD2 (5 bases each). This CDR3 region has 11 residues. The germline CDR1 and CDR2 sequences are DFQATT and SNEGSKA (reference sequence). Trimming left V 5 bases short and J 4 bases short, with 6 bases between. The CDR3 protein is CSAEGYNEQFF. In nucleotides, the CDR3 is TGCAGTGCTGAGGGGTACAATGAGCAGTTCTTC.

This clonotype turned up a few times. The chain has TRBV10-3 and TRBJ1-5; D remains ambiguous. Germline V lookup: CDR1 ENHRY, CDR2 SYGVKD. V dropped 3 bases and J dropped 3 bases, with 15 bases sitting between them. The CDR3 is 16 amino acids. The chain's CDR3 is CAISDGFKGYNQPQHF. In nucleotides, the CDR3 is TGTGCCATCAGTGACGGGTTCAAGGGTTACAATCAGCCCCAGCATTTT.

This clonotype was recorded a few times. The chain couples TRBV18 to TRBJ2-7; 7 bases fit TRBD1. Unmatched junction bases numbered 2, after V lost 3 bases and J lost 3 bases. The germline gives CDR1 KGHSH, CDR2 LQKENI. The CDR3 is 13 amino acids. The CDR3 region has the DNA TGTGCCAGCTCACCCGGACAGGTCTACGAGCAGTACTTC. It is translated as CASSPGQVYEQYF.

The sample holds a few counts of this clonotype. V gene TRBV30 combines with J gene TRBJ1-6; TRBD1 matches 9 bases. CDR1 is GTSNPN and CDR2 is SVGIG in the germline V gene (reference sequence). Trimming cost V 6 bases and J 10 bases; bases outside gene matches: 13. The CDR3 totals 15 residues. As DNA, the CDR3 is TGTGCCTGTACCATCGCCGGGACAGGGAACTCACCCCTCCACTTT. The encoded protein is CACTIAGTGNSPLHF.

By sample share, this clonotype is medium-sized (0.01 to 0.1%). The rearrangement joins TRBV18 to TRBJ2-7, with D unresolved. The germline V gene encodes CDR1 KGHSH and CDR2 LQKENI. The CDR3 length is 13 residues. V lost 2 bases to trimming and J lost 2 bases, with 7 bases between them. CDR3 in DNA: TGTGCCAGCTCACCAGCCCAGGCCTACGAGCAGTACTTC. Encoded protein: CASSPAQAYEQYF.

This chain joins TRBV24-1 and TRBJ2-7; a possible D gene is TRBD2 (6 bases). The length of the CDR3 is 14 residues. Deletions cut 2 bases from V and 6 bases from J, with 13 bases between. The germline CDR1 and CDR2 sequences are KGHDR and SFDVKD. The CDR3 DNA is TGTGCCACCAGTGATTGCTTCAGGAGGGGCGAGCAGTACTTC. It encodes CATSDCFRRGEQYF.

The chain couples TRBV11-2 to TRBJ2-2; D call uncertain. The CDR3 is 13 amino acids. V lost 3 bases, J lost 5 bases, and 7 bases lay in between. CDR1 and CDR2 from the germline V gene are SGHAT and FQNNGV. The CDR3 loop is CASSFSRTGELFF. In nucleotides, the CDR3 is TGTGCCAGCAGCTTCAGTCGTACCGGGGAGCTGTTTTTT.

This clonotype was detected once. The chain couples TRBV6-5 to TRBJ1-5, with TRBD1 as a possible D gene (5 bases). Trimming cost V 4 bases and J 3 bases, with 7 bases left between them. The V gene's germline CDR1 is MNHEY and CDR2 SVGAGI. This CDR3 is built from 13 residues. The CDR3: CASSLGVNQPQHF. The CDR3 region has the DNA TGTGCCAGCAGTTTGGGGGTCAATCAGCCCCAGCATTTT.

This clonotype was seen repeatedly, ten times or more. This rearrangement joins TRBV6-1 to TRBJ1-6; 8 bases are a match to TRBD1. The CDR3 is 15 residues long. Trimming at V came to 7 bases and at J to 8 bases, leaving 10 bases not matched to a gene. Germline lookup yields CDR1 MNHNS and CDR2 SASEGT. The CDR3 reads CASTETPRGHSPLHF. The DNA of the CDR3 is TGTGCCAGCACCGAAACCCCCAGGGGGCATTCACCCCTCCACTTT.

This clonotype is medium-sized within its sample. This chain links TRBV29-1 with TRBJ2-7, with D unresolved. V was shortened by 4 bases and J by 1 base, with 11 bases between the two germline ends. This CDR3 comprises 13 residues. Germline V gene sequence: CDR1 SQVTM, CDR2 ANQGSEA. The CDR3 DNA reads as TGCAGCGTTGTGAGCACAAATTCCTACGAGCAGTACTTC. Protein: CSVVSTNSYEQYF.

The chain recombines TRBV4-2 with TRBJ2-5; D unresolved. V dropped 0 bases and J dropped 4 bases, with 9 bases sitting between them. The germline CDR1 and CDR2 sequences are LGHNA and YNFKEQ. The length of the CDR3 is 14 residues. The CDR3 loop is CASSQETSRETQYF. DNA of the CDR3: TGTGCCAGCAGCCAAGAGACTTCACGAGAGACCCAGTACTTC.

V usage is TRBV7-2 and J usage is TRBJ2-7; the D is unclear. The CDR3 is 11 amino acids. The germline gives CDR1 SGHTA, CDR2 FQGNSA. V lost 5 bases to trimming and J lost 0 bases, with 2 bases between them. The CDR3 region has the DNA TGTGCCAGCAGCAACTCCTACGAGCAGTACTTC. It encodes CASSNSYEQYF.

The CDR3 loop reads CASSIASWGPQHF. DNA of the CDR3: TGTGCCAGTAGTATAGCTAGTTGGGGGCCCCAGCATTTT. V is TRBV19 and J is TRBJ1-5; D remains ambiguous. Germline CDR1 LNHDA, CDR2 SQIVND (reference sequence). The V and J ends lost 1 base and 9 bases respectively, with 10 bases between them. This CDR3 is built from 13 residues.